This T cell receptor (beta chain) was captured in a study of blood T cell repertoires in COVID-19. About the research overall: Nucleic acid was either cDNA or gDNA, and it came from T cells, B-cell-depleted T cells, or PBMCs.

Under the authors' procedure: Amplifying reference gene primers gave estimates of nucleated cell counts. TCRdb keeps only in-frame clones here, not all; method: immunoSEQ multiplex PCR. V and J calls and clone size are as listed in that table; D and trimming were resolved from the DNA. The repertoire includes roughly 330,000 clones, about 87% of them detected once, and about 5% sits in the top ten. Cohorts were based on clinical histories the participants reported. Trimming cost V 1 base and J 8 bases, with 11 bases left between them. This CDR3 region has 13 residues. Per the germline V gene, CDR1 is SGHTA and CDR2 is FQGNSA.

This TCR derives from a woman aged 25 to 39 who had recovered from COVID-19. The sample taken for sequencing was PBMCs or T cells enriched from blood (not recorded which). The chain combines TRBV7-2 with TRBJ1-1; no clear D. The chain's CDR3 is CASSLVGAVEAFF. For the CDR3, the DNA is TGTGCCAGCAGCTTAGTGGGCGCAGTCGAAGCTTTCTTT.